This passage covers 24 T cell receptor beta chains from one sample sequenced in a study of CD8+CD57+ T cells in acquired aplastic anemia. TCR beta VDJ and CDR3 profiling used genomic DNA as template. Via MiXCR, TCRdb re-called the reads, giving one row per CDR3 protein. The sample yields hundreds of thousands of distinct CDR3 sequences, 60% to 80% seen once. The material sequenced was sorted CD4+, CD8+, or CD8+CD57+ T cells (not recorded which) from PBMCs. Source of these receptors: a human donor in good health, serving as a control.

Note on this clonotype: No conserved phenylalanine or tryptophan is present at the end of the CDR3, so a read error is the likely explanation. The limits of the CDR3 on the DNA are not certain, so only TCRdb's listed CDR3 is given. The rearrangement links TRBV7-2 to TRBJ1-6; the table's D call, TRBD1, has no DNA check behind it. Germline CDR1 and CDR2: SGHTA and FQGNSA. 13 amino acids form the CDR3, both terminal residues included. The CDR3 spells CASRSSGGPYEQY.

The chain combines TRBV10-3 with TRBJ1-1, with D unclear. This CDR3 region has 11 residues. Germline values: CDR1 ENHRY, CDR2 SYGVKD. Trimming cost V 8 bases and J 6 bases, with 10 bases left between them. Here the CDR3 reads CAIGPNPEAFF. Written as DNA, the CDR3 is TGTGCCATCGGTCCTAACCCTGAAGCTTTCTTT.

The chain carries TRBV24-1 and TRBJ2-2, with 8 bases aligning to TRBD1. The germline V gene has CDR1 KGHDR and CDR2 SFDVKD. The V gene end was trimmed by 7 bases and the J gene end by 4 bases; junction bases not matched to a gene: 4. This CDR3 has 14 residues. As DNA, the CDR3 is TGTGCCACCAGCAGACAGGGGTCCACCGGGGAGCTGTTTTTT. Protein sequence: CATSRQGSTGELFF.

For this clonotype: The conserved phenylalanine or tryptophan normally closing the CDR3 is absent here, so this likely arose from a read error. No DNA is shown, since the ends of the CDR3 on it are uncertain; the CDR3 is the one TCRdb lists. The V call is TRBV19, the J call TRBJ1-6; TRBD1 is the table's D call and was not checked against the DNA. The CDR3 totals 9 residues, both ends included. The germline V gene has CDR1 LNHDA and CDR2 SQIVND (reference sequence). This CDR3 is CASSMGQGG.

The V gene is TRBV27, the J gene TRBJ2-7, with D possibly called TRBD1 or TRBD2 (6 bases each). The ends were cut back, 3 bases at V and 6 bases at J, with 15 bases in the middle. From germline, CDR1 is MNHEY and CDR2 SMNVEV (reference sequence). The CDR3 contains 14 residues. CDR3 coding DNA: TGTGCCAGCAGTTTGGACGGGGGCGATTCCGAGCAGTACTTC. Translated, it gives CASSLDGGDSEQYF.

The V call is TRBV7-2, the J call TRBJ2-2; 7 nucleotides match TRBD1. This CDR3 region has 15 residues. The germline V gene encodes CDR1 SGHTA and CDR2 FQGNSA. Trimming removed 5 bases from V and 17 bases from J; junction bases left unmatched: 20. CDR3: CASSRTGDGNTIHFF. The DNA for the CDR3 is TGTGCCAGCAGCCGTACAGGGGACGGAAACACGATACATTTTTTT.

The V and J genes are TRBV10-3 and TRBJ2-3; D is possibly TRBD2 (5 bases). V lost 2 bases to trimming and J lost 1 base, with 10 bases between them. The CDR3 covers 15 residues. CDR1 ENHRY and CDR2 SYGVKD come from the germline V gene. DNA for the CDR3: TGTGCCATCAGTGAGCCCCGGACTGGCACAGATACGCAGTATTTT. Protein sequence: CAISEPRTGTDTQYF.

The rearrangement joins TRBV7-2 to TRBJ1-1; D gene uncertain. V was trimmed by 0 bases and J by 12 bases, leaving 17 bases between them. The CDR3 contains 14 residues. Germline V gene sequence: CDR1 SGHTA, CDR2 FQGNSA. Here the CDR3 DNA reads TGTGCCAGCAGCTTAGCGTCCCCGAACACCGAATCTTTCTTT. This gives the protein CASSLASPNTESFF. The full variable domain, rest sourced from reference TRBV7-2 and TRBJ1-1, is GAGVSQSPSNKVTEKGKDVELRCDPISGHTALYWYRQSLGQGLEFLIYFQGNSAPDKSGLPSDRFSAERTGGSVSTLTIQRTQQEDSAVYLCASSLASPNTESFFGQGTRLTVV.

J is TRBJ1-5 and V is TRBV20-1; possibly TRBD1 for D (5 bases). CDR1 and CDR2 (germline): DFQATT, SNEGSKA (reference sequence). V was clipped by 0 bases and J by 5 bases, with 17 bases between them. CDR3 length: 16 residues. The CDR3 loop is CSARDPAPGRDQPQHF. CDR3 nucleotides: TGCAGTGCTAGAGACCCCGCCCCGGGACGGGATCAGCCCCAGCATTTT.

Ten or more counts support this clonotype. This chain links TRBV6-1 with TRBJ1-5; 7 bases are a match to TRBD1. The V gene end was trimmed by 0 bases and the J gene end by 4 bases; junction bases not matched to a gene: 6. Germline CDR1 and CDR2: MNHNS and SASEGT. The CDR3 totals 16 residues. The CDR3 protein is CASSEAPQGGNQPQHF. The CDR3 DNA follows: TGTGCCAGCAGTGAAGCTCCGCAGGGGGGAAATCAGCCCCAGCATTTT.

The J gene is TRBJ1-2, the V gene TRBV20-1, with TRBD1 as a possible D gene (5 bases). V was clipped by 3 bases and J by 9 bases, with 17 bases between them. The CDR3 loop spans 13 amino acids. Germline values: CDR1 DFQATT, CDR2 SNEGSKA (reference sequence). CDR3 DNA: TGCAGTGCTAGTCGAACTAGCAGGGCCAGCTACACCTTC. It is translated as CSASRTSRASYTF.

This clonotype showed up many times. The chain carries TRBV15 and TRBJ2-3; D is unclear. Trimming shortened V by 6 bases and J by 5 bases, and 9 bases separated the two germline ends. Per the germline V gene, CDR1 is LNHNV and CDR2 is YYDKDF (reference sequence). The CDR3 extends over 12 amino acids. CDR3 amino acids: CATSRAEDTQYF. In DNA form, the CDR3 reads TGTGCCACCAGTCGTGCCGAAGATACGCAGTATTTT.

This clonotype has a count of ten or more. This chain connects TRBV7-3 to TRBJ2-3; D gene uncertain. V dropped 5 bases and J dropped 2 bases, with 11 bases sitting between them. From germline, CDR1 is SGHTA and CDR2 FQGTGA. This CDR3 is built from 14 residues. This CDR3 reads CASSARPDTDTQYF. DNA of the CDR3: TGTGCCAGCAGCGCCCGACCTGACACAGATACGCAGTATTTT.

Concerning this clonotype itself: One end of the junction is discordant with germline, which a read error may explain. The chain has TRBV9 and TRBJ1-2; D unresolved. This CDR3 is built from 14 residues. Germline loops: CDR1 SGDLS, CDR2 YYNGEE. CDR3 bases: TGTGCCAGCAGTAAAAGAGGGCGAGATACTGACTCTTCCTTC. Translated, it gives CASSKRGRDTDSSF.

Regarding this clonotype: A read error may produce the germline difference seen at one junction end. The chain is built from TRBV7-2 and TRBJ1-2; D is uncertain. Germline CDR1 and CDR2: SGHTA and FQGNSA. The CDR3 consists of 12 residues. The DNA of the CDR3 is TGTGCCACCAGCCGGAATCAGTACGGCTACATCTTC. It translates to CATSRNQYGYIF.

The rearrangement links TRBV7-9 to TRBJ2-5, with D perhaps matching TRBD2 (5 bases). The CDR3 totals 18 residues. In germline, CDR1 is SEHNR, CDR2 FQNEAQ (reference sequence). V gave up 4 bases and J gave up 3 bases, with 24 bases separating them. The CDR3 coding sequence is TGTGCCAGCAGCTCACCTATGGGGAGAAACCTGAGAGAAGAGACCCAGTACTTC. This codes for CASSSPMGRNLREETQYF.

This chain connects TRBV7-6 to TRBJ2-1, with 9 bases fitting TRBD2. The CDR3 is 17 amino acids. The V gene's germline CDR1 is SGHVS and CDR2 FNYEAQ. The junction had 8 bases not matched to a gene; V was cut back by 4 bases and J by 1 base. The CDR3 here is CASSSGRSGGSYNEQFF. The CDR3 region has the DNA TGTGCCAGCAGCTCAGGCAGGAGCGGGGGGTCCTACAATGAGCAGTTCTTC.

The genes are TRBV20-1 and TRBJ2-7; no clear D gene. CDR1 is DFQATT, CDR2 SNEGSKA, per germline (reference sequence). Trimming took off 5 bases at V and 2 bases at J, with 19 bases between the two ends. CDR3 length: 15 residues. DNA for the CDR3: TGCAGTGCTGTACCCGGGCCACCCACCGCCTACGAGCAGTACTTC. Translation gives CSAVPGPPTAYEQYF.

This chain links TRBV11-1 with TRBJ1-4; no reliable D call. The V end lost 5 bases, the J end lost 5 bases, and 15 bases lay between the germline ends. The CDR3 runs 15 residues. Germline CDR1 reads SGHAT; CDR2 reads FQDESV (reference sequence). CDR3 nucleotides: TGTGCCAGCAGCGTGGTCGGGGAGTTAAATGAAAAACTGTTTTTT. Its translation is CASSVVGELNEKLFF.

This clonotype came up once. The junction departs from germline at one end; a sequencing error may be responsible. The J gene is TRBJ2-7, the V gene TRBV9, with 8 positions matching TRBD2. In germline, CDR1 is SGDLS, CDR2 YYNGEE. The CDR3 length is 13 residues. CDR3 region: CASSAREGQPQHF. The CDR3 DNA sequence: TGTGCCAGCAGCGCACGGGAGGGGCAGCCCCAGCATTTC.

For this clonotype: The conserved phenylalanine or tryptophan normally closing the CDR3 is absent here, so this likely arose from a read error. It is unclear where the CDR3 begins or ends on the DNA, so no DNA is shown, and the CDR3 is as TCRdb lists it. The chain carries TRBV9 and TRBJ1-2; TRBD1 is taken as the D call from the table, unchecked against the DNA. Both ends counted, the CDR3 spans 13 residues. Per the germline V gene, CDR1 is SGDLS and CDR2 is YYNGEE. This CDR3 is CASNQSTGTPEKI.

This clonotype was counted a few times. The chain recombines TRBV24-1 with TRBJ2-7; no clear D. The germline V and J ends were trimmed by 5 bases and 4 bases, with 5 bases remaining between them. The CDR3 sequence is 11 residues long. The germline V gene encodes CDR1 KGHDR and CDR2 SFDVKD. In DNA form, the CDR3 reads TGTGCCACCAGTGGGGGATACGAGCAGTACTTC. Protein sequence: CATSGGYEQYF.

CDR3 DNA sequence: TGTGCCAGCAGTGCGGCTCCGACTAGCGGGGGATACGAGCAGTACTTC. Protein product: CASSAAPTSGGYEQYF. The rearrangement joins TRBV2 to TRBJ2-7; 12 bases fit TRBD2. Germline values: CDR1 SNHLY, CDR2 FYNNEI. The CDR3 extends over 16 amino acids. Trimming cost V 4 bases and J 4 bases; bases outside gene matches: 8.

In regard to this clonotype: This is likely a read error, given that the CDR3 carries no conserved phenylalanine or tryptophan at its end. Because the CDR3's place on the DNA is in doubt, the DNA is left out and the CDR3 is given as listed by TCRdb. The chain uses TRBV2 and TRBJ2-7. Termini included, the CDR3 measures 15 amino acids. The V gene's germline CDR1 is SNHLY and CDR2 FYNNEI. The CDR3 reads CASSEPIKSFFVKNL.